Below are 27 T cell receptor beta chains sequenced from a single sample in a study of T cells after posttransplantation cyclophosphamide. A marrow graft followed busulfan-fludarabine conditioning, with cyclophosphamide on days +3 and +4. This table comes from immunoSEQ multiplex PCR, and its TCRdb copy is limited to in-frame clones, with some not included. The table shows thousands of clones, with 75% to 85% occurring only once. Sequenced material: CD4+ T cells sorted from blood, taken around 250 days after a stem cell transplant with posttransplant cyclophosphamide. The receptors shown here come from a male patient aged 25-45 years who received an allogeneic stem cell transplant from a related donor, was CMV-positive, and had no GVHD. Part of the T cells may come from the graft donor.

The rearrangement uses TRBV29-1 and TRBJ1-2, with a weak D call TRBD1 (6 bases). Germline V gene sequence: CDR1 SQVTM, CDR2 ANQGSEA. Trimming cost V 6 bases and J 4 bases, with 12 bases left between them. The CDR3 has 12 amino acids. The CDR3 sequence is CSVAQGFYGYTF. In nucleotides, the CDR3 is TGCAGCGTCGCACAGGGTTTCTATGGCTACACCTTC.

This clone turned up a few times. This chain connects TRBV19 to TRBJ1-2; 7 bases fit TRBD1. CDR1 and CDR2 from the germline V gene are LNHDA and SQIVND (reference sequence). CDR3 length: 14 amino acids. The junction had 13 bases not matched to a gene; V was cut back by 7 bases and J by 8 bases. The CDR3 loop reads CASTALDREGGYTF. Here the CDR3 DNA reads TGTGCCAGTACCGCTCTCGACAGGGAAGGGGGCTACACCTTC.

CDR3 nucleotides: TGTGCCAGTAGTATTAGAGGTTTAGTGAAGAGGGCGTTCTTC. Protein: CASSIRGLVKRAFF. This chain joins TRBV19 and TRBJ2-1, with D maybe TRBD2 (5 bases). Trimming removed 3 bases at V and 15 bases at J, with 21 bases between. Germline V gives CDR1 LNHDA, CDR2 SQIVND (reference sequence). The CDR3 runs 14 residues.

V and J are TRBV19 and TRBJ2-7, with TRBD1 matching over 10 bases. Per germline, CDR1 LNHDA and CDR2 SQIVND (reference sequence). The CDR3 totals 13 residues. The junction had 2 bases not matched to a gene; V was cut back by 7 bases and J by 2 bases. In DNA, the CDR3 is TGTGCCAGTAAGGGGACAGGGGCCTACGAGCAGTACTTC. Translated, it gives CASKGTGAYEQYF.

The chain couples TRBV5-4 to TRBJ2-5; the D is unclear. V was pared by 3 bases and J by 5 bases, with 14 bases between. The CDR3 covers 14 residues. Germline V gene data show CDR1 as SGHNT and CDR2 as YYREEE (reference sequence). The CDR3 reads CASSSIGAGETQYF. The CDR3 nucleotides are TGTGCCAGCAGCTCGATTGGAGCCGGTGAGACCCAGTACTTC.

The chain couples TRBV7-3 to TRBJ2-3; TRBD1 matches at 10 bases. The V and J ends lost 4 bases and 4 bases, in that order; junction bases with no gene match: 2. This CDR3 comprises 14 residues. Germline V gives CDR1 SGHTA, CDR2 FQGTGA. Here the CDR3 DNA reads TGTGCCAGCAGCTGGACAGGGGGGGCAGATACGCAGTATTTT. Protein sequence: CASSWTGGADTQYF. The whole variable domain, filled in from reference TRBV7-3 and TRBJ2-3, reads GAGVSQTPSNKVTEKGKYVELRCDPISGHTALYWYRQSLGQGPEFLIYFQGTGAADDSGLPNDRFFAVRPEGSVSTLKIQRTERGDSAVYLCASSWTGGADTQYFGPGTRLTVL.

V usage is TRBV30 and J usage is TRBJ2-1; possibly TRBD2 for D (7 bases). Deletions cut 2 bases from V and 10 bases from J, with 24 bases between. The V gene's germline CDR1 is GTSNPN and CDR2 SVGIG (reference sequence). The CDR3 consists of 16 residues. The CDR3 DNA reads TGTGCCTGGAGTCGAGCCATAGGGGGAGGGCCAGACGAGCAGTTCTTC. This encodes CAWSRAIGGGPDEQFF.

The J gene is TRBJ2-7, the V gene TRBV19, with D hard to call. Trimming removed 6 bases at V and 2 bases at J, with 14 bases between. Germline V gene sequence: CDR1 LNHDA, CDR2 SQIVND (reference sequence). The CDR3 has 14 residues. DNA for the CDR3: TGTGCCAGTAGCCCCTCACAAACCACCTACGAGCAGTACTTC. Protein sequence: CASSPSQTTYEQYF.

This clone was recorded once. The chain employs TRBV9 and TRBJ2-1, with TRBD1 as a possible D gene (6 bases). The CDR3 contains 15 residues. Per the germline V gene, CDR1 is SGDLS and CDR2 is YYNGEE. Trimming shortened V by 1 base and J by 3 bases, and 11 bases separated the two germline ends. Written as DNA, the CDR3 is TGTGCCAGCAGCGTATTGGACAGCGACTACAATGAGCAGTTCTTC. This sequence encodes CASSVLDSDYNEQFF.

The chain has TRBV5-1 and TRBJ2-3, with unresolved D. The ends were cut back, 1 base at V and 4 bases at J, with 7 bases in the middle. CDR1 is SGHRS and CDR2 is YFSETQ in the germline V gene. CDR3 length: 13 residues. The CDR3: CASSLYTADTQYF. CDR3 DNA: TGCGCCAGCAGCTTGTATACGGCAGATACGCAGTATTTT.

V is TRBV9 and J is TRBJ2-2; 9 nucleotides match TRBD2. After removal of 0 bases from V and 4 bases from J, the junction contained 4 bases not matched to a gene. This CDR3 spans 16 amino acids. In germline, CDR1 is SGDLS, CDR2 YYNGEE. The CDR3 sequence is CASSVGGTSITGELFF. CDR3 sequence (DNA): TGTGCCAGCAGCGTAGGCGGGACTAGCATCACCGGGGAGCTGTTTTTT.

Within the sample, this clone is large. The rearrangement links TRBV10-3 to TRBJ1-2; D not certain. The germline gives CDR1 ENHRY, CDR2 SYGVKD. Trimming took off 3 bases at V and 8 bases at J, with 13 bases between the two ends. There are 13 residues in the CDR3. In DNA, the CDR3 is TGTGCCATCAGTGAAAGCCGGGGAGAAGGCTACACCTTC. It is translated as CAISESRGEGYTF.

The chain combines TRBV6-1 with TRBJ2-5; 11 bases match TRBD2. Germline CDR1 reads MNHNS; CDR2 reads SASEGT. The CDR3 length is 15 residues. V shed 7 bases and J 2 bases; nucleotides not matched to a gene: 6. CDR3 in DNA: TGTGCCAGCACCAAGGGGACTAGCGGACAAGAGACCCAGTACTTC. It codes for CASTKGTSGQETQYF.

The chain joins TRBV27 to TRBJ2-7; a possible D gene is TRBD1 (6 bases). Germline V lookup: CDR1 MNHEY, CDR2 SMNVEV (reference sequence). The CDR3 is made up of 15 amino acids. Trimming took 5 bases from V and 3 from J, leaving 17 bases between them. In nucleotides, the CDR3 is TGTGCCAGCAGTGACCTGACAGGAATGATCTACGAGCAGTACTTC. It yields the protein CASSDLTGMIYEQYF.

The DNA for the CDR3 is TGTGCCAGCAGCCAAAATACAAGTAGGGACAGGGGTGGAGGGGCCAACGTCCTGACTTTC. This sequence encodes CASSQNTSRDRGGGANVLTF. This rearrangement joins TRBV21-1 to TRBJ2-6; the DNA was not used to check the table's D call, TRBD1. TRBV21-1 is a pseudogene segment. The CDR3 length is 20 residues.

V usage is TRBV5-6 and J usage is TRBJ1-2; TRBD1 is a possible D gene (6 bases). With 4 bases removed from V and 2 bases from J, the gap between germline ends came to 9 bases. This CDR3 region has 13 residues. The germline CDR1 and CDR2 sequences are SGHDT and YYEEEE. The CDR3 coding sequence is TGTGCCAGCAGCATGAGGGGGAACTATGGCTACACCTTC. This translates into CASSMRGNYGYTF.

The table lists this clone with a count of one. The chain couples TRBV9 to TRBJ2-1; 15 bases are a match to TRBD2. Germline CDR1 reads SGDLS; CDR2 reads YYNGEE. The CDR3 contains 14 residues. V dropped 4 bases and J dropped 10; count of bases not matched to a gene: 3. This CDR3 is CASSPGLAGGEQFF. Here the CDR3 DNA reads TGTGCCAGCAGCCCGGGACTAGCGGGAGGAGAGCAGTTCTTC. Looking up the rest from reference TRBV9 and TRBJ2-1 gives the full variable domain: DSGVTQTPKHLITATGQRVTLRCSPRSGDLSVYWYQQSLDQGLQFLIQYYNGEERAKGNILERFSAQQFPDLHSELNLSSLELGDSALYFCASSPGLAGGEQFFGPGTRLTVL.

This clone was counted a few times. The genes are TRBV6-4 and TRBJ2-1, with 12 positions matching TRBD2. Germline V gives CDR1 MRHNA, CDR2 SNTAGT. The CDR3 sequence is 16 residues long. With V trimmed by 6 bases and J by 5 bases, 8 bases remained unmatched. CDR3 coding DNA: TGTGCCAGCAGCACCGCTAGCGGGAGGGCCCACAATGAGCAGTTCTTC. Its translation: CASSTASGRAHNEQFF.

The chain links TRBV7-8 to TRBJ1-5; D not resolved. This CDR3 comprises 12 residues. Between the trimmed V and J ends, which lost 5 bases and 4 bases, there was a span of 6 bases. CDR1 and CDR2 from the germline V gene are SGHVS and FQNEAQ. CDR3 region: CASSLKNQPQHF. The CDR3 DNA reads TGTGCCAGCAGCCTAAAGAATCAGCCCCAGCATTTT.

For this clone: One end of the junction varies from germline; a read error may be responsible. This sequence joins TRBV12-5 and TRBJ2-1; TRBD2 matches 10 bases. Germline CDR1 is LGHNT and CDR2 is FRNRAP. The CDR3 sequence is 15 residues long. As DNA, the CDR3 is TGTGCTAGTGGACCCGCTAGCGGGGGAGTCAATGGGCAGTTCTTC. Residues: CASGPASGGVNGQFF.

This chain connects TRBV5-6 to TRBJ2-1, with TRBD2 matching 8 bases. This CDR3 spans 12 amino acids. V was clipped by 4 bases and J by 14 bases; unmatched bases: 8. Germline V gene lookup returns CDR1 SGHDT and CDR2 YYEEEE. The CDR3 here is CASSQLAGPEFF. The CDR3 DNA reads TGTGCCAGCAGCCAGTTAGCGGGGCCCGAGTTCTTC.

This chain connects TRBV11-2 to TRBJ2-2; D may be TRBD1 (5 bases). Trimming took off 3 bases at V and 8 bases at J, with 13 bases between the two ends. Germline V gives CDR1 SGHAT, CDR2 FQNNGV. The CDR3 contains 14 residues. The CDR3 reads CASSLSGFVGELFF. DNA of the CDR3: TGTGCCAGCAGCTTGTCAGGGTTTGTAGGGGAGCTGTTTTTT.

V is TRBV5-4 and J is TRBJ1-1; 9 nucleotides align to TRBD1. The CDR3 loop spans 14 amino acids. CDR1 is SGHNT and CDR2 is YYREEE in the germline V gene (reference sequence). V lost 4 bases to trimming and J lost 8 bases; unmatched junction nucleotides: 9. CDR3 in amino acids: CASSPGQGIGEAFF. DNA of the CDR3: TGTGCCAGCAGCCCCGGACAGGGGATCGGGGAAGCTTTCTTT.

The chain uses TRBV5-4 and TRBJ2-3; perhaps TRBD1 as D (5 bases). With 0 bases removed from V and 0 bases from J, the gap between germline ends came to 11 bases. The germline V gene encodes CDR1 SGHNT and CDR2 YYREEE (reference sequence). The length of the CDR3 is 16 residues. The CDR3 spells CASSLDGQGSTDTQYF. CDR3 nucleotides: TGTGCCAGCAGCTTGGACGGGCAGGGTAGCACAGATACGCAGTATTTT. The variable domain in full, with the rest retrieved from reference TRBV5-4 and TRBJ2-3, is ETGVTQSPTHLIKTRGQQVTLRCSSQSGHNTVSWYQQALGQGPQFIFQYYREEENGRGNFPPRFSGLQFPNYSSELNVNALELDDSALYLCASSLDGQGSTDTQYFGPGTRLTVL.

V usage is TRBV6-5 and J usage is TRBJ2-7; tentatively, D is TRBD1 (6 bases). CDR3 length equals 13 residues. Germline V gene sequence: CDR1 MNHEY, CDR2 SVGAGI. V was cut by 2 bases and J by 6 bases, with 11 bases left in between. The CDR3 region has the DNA TGTGCCAGCAGTTACCAAAACAGGGCCGAGCAGTACTTC. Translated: CASSYQNRAEQYF.

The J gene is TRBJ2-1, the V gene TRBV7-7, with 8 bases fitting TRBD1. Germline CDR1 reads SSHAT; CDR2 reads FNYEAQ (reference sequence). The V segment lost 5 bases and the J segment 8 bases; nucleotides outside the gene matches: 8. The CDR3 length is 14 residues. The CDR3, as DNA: TGTGCCAGCAGCCGACAGGGGTCAAGGGATGAGCAGTTCTTC. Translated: CASSRQGSRDEQFF.

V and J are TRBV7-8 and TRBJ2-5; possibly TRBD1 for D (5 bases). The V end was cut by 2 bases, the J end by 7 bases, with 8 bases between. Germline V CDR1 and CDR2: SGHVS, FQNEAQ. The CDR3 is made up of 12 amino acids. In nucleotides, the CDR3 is TGTGCCAGCAGCTTAAGCAGGGCGACCCAGTACTTC. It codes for CASSLSRATQYF.